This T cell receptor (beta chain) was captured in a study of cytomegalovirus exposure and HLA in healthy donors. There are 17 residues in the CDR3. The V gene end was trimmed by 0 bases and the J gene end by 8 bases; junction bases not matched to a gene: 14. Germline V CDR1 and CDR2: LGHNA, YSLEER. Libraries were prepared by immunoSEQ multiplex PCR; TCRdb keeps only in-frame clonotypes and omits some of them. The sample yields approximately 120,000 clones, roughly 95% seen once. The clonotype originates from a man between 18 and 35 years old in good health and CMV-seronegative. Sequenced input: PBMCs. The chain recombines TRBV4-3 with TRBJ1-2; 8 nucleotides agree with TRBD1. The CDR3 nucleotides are TGCGCCAGCAGCCAAGAGAAAACAGGGGGGATTCCAGAAGGCTACACCTTC. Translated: CASSQEKTGGIPEGYTF.